This T cell receptor (beta chain) emerged from a study of T cell responses to AZD1222 COVID-19 vaccine. Here immunoSEQ multiplex PCR was the method, and the copy in TCRdb shows in-frame clones only, minus some. The data contain around 130,000 clones, 80% to 90% of them singletons. V was shortened by 2 bases and J by 3 bases, with 8 bases between the two germline ends. The CDR3 extends over 13 amino acids. Looked up from germline, CDR1 is MNHEY and CDR2 is SMNVEV (reference sequence). This chain joins TRBV27 and TRBJ2-7; D unclear. The TCR comes from an adult in good health. The starting material was peripheral blood, obtained on day 0 of AZD1222 vaccination. The CDR3 bases are TGTGCCAGCAGTTTACAAGGGTACTACGAGCAGTACTTC. It is translated as CASSLQGYYEQYF.